This T cell receptor beta chain was observed in a study of monozygotic twins with cystic fibrosis. The assay was immunoSEQ multiplex PCR, and TCRdb's table has in-frame clones only and misses some. This table has 20,000 to 25,000 clones, 95% to 98% appearing once. Germline V gene sequence: CDR1 SGHTS, CDR2 YDEGEE. This CDR3 contains 14 residues. Trimming removed 2 bases from V and 5 bases from J, with 14 bases in between. Sequences were obtained from blood. The receptor comes from a girl aged 10 to 17 with cystic fibrosis. This chain uses TRBV5-8 with TRBJ2-7, with D maybe TRBD1 (7 bases). The CDR3 DNA reads TGTGCCAGCAGCTTTACTCAGGGGGAGGACGAGCAGTACTTC. This translates into CASSFTQGEDEQYF.